The 10 T cell receptor beta chains presented below share a single source sample, sequenced in a study of breast tumors, draining lymph nodes, adjacent tissues. Breast cancer patients provided tissue from their axillary draining lymph nodes. A single record per CDR3 protein comes from TCRdb applying MiXCR to the multiplex PCR reads. The repertoire includes some 100,000 distinct CDR3 sequences, 21% of them detected once, and roughly 1.3% sits in the top ten. Material for sequencing was axillary lymph node tissue. These receptors were obtained from a female donor with breast cancer. Some clones in this sample may be carry-over from other donors' samples.

This clonotype was found many times. This chain joins TRBV6-1 and TRBJ2-5, with 9 bases fitting TRBD1. Germline V gene lookup returns CDR1 MNHNS and CDR2 SASEGT. CDR3 length: 16 amino acids. After removal of 2 bases from V and 5 bases from J, the junction contained 9 bases not matched to a gene. CDR3 amino acids: CASSESGTGRVETQYF. The CDR3 DNA reads as TGTGCCAGCAGTGAATCGGGGACAGGGAGGGTGGAGACCCAGTACTTC.

In this sample, this clonotype turned up many times. The chain employs TRBV5-5 and TRBJ2-1, with TRBD2 matching 10 bases. Trimming cost V 4 bases and J 4 bases; bases outside gene matches: 14. Germline V gives CDR1 SGHKS, CDR2 YYEKEE (reference sequence). The CDR3 contains 18 residues. The CDR3: CASSNKLASGGMYNEQFF. For the CDR3, the DNA is TGTGCCAGCAGCAACAAGTTGGCTAGCGGGGGAATGTACAATGAGCAGTTCTTC.

V is TRBV18 and J is TRBJ1-3; D not certain. V shed 3 bases and J shed 0 bases, with 12 bases lying between them. Germline values: CDR1 KGHSH, CDR2 LQKENI. The CDR3 is 16 residues long. CDR3 in DNA: TGTGCCAGCTCACCGTCATTGCCCGGCTCTGGAAACACCATATATTTT. It yields the protein CASSPSLPGSGNTIYF. Full variable domain (rest looked up from reference TRBV18 and TRBJ1-3): NAGVMQNPRHLVRRRGQEARLRCSPMKGHSHVYWYRQLPEEGLKFMVYLQKENIIDESGMPKERFSAEFPKEGPSILRIQQVVRGDSAAYFCASSPSLPGSGNTIYFGEGSWLTVV.

Many counts were recorded for this clonotype. This chain links TRBV24-1 with TRBJ1-5; TRBD1 agrees at 8 bases. Germline loops: CDR1 KGHDR, CDR2 SFDVKD. The trim removed 5 bases at V and 4 bases at J, leaving 6 bases unmatched. The CDR3 is made up of 15 amino acids. As DNA, the CDR3 is TGTGCCACCAGTGCCGCAGGGGGCGGGAATCAGCCCCAGCATTTT. It is translated as CATSAAGGGNQPQHF.

This clonotype was recorded many times. The chain recombines TRBV5-8 with TRBJ1-6; D not certain. The CDR3 has 16 residues. CDR1 is SGHTS and CDR2 is YDEGEE in the germline V gene. V was cut by 1 base and J by 0 bases, with 8 bases left in between. The CDR3 DNA sequence: TGTGCCAGCAGCTTGCTCCGGAGCTCCTATAATTCACCCCTCCACTTT. It translates to CASSLLRSSYNSPLHF.

This clonotype was found many times. The rearrangement links TRBV9 to TRBJ2-7, with 8 bases identical to TRBD2. The V and J ends lost 3 bases and 3 bases, in that order; junction bases with no gene match: 11. This CDR3 has 16 residues. The germline V gene encodes CDR1 SGDLS and CDR2 YYNGEE. This CDR3 is CASSAAIAGSRYEQYF. In DNA form, the CDR3 reads TGTGCCAGCAGCGCCGCGATAGCGGGATCCCGCTACGAGCAGTACTTC.

This clonotype was recorded at least ten times. The chain has TRBV4-1 and TRBJ2-1; D possibly corresponds to TRBD2 (6 bases). Trimming shortened V by 3 bases and J by 5 bases, and 11 bases separated the two germline ends. The CDR3 totals 14 residues. Germline V lookup: CDR1 MGHRA, CDR2 YSYEKL. The CDR3 reads CASSHLAQNNEQFF. The CDR3 region has the DNA TGCGCCAGCAGCCACCTAGCGCAGAACAATGAGCAGTTCTTC.

This clonotype occurred many times. This chain links TRBV11-2 with TRBJ1-2; no clear D. This CDR3 contains 13 residues. Germline lookup yields CDR1 SGHAT and CDR2 FQNNGV. V gave up 8 bases and J gave up 4 bases, with 14 bases separating them. Here the CDR3 reads CASGPVGGYGYTF. The CDR3 DNA follows: TGTGCCAGCGGGCCCGTGGGCGGCTATGGCTACACCTTC.

This clonotype has ten or more counts. This chain links TRBV29-1 with TRBJ1-2; D unresolved. Trimming cost V 7 bases and J 1 base, with 10 bases left between them. This CDR3 has 12 residues. Germline lookup yields CDR1 SQVTM and CDR2 ANQGSEA. This CDR3 reads CSGRVGNYGYTF. CDR3 bases: TGCAGCGGACGAGTGGGTAACTATGGCTACACCTTC.

To note about this clonotype: Germline is not matched at one junction end, which may reflect a read error. The genes are TRBV18 and TRBJ2-5; D is possibly TRBD1 (6 bases). Germline V gives CDR1 KGHSH, CDR2 LQKENI. CDR3 size: 15 residues. CDR3 in amino acids: CASSRLTGPQETQHF. Written as DNA, the CDR3 is TGTGCCAGCTCACGCTTGACAGGACCCCAAGAGACCCAGCACTTC.